This entry concerns a single T cell receptor (beta chain). This sample was taken from a study of shared clonotypes between healthy human individuals. The CDR3 spans 15 residues. CDR1 and CDR2 from the germline V gene are SQVTM and ANQGSEA. After removal of 4 bases from V and 7 bases from J, the junction contained 12 bases not matched to a gene. The deep-level immunoSEQ assay was used. The authors distributed each subset's genomic DNA evenly over several immunoSEQ plates. Libraries were prepared by immunoSEQ multiplex PCR; TCRdb keeps only in-frame clonotypes and omits some of them. The repertoire consists of around 700,000 clones, with about three quarters occurring once and the leading ten covering around 1.8%.

The chain combines TRBV29-1 with TRBJ2-1; 8 bases fit TRBD2. Material for sequencing was memory CD4+ T cells sorted from blood. Subset described: CD45RA-negative fraction. The sequence came from a woman aged 25 to 39 in good health. In DNA form, the CDR3 reads TGCAGCGTTGGTCCCCGACTAGCGATCCCAAATGAGCAGTTCTTC. Amino acid sequence: CSVGPRLAIPNEQFF.